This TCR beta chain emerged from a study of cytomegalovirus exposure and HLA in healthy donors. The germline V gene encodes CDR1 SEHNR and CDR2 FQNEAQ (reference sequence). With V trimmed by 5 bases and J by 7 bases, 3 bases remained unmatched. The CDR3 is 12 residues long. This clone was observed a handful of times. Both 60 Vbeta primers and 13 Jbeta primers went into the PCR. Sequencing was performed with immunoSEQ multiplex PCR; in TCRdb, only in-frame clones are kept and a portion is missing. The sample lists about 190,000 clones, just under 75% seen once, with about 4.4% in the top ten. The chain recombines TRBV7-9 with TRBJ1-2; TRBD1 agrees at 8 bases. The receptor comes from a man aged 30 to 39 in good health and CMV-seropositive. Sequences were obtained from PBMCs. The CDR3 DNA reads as TGTGCCAGCAGCCCAGGACAGGGTGGCTACACCTTC. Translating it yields CASSPGQGGYTF.